This TCR beta chain was captured in a study of cytomegalovirus exposure and HLA in healthy donors. Study results and limitations: 16,951 TCR beta sequences were associated with HLA alleles at 0.05 false discovery rate in a later analysis.

Vbeta (60) and Jbeta (13) primers were used in the PCR. Assay: immunoSEQ multiplex PCR; the TCRdb copy retains only in-frame clones and omits some. The table records around 110,000 clones, 65% to 80% of them present only once. Note on this clone: Its antigen is not identified.

The length of the CDR3 is 16 residues. In germline, CDR1 is SEHNR, CDR2 FQNEAQ (reference sequence). V lost 5 bases to trimming and J lost 1 base, with 15 bases between them. The rearrangement joins TRBV7-9 to TRBJ2-1; D may be TRBD2 (7 bases). This clonotype was sampled from a man in his fifties or sixties in good health and CMV-seronegative. Sequences were obtained from PBMCs. CDR3 region: CASSHSGGRSYNEQFF. CDR3 in DNA: TGTGCCAGCAGCCACTCCGGGGGGCGATCCTACAATGAGCAGTTCTTC.